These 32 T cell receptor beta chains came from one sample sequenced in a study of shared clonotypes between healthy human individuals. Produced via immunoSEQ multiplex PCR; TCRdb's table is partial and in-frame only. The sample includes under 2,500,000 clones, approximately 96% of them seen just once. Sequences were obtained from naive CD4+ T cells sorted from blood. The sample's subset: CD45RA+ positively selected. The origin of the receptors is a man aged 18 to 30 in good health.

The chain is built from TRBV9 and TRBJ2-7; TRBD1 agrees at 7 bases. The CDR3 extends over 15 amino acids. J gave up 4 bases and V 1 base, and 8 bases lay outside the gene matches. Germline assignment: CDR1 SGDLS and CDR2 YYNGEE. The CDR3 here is CASSVLGDSGYEQYF. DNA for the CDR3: TGTGCCAGCAGCGTACTAGGGGACAGCGGTTACGAGCAGTACTTC.

For the CDR3, the DNA is TGTGCCAGCAGGGCCGGGACTAGCGGTTGGTCCTCCTACGAGCAGTACTTC. It yields the protein CASRAGTSGWSSYEQYF. This chain joins TRBV5-8 and TRBJ2-7; 11 nucleotides line up with TRBD2. V trimming: 5 bases; J trimming: 0 bases; junction bases outside the gene matches: 10. Germline CDR1 SGHTS, CDR2 YDEGEE. The CDR3 runs 17 residues.

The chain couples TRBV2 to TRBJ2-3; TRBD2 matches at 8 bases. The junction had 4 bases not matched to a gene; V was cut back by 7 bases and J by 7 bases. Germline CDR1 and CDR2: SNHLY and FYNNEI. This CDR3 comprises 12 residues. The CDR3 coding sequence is TGTGCCAGCACCACGGGGGGGAATACGCAGTATTTT. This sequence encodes CASTTGGNTQYF.

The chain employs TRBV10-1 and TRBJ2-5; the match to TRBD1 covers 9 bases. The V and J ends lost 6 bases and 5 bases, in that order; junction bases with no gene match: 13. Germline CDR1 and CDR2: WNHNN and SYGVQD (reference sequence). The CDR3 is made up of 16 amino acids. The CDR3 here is CASRQEDRGIGETQYF. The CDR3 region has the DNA TGCGCCAGCAGACAAGAGGACAGGGGAATAGGGGAGACCCAGTACTTC.

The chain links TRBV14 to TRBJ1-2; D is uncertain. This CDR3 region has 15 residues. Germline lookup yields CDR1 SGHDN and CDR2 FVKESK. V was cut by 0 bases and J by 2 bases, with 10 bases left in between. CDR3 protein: CASSQDLISNYGYTF. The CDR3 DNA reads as TGTGCCAGCAGCCAAGATCTAATTTCCAACTATGGCTACACCTTC.

CDR3 DNA: TGCGCCAGCAGCTTGGTTTCTGTATCCGGGGAGCTGTTTTTT. As protein: CASSLVSVSGELFF. This sequence joins TRBV5-1 and TRBJ2-2; D gene ambiguous. The CDR3 is 14 amino acids. Germline CDR1 SGHRS, CDR2 YFSETQ. Trimming shortened V by 0 bases and J by 6 bases, and 9 bases separated the two germline ends.

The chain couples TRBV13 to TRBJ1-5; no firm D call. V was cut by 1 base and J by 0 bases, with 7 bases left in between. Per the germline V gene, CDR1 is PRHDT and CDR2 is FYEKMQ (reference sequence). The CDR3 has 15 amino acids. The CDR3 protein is CASSLAGGSNQPQHF. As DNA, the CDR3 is TGTGCCAGCAGCTTAGCGGGCGGTAGCAATCAGCCCCAGCATTTT.

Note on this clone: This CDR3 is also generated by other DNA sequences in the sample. CDR3: CAISDGYNEQFF. CDR3 coding DNA: TGTGCCATCAGTGATGGTTATAATGAGCAGTTCTTC. The J gene is TRBJ2-1, the V gene TRBV10-3; D is unresolved. This CDR3 has 12 residues. The germline gives CDR1 ENHRY, CDR2 SYGVKD. Trimming removed 3 bases from V and 7 bases from J, with 7 bases in between.

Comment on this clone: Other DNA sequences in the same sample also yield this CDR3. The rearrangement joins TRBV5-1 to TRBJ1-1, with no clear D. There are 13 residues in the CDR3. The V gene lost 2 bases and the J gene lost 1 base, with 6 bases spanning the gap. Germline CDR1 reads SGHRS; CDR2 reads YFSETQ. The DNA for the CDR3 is TGCGCCAGCAGCTTATCAGAGAACACTGAAGCTTTCTTT. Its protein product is CASSLSENTEAFF.

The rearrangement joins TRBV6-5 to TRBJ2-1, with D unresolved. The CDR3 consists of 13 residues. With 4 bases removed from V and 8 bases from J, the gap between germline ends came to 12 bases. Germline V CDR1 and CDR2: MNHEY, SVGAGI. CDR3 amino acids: CASSSPSLDEQFF. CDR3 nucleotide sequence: TGTGCCAGCAGTTCCCCTTCTTTGGATGAGCAGTTCTTC.

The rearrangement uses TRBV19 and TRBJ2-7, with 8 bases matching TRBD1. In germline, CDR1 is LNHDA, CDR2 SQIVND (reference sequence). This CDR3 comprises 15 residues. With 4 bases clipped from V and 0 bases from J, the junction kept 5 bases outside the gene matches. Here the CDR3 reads CASSTDRGPSYEQYF. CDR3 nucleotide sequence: TGTGCCAGTAGTACTGACAGGGGCCCCTCCTACGAGCAGTACTTC.

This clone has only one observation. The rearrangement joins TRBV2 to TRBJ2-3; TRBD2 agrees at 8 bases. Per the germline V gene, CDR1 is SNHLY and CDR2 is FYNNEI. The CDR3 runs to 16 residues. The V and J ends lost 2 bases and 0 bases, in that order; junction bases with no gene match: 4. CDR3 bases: TGTGCCAGCAGTGAATCGACTAGCGAGAGCACAGATACGCAGTATTTT. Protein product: CASSESTSESTDTQYF. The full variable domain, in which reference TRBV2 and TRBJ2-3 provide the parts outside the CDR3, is EPEVTQTPSHQVTQMGQEVILRCVPISNHLYFYWYRQILGQKVEFLVSFYNNEISEKSEIFDDQFSVERPDGSNFTLKIRSTKLEDSAMYFCASSESTSESTDTQYFGPGTRLTVL.

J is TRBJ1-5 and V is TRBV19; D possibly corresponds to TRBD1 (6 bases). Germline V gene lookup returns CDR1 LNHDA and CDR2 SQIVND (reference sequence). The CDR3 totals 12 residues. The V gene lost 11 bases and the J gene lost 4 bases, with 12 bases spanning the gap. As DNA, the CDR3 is TGTGCCTCAGGGGCTCTTAATCAGCCCCAGCATTTT. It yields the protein CASGALNQPQHF.

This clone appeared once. The CDR3 DNA reads as TGTGCCAGCAGCTTTAGATCGATCGGGACAGGGTCTGGCTATGGCTACACCTTC. Encoded protein: CASSFRSIGTGSGYGYTF. The chain links TRBV7-2 to TRBJ1-2; 9 nucleotides agree with TRBD1. There are 18 residues in the CDR3. Germline lookup yields CDR1 SGHTA and CDR2 FQGNSA. V shed 3 bases, J shed 4 bases, and the junction held 15 bases outside the gene matches.

CDR3 coding DNA: TGTGCCAGCAGCTCAGGGACGGGGTACCCAGATACGCAGTATTTT. It encodes CASSSGTGYPDTQYF. The V gene is TRBV5-6, the J gene TRBJ2-3; D might be TRBD1 or TRBD2, each matching 5 bases. The CDR3 sequence is 15 residues long. V lost 3 bases and J 4 bases, leaving 15 bases between the germline ends. From germline, CDR1 is SGHDT and CDR2 YYEEEE.

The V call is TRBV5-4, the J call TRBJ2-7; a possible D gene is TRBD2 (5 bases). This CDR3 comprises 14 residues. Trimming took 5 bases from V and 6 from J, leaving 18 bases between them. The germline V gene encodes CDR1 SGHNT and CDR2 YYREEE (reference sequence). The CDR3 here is CASSTGPSLFEQYF. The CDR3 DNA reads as TGTGCCAGCAGTACCGGGCCTAGCCTTTTCGAGCAGTACTTC.

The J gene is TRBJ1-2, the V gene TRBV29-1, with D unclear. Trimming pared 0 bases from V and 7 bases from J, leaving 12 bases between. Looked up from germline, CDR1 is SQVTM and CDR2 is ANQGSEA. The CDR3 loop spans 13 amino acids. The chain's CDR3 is CSVEEAIGLGYTF. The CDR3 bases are TGCAGCGTTGAAGAGGCTATTGGGCTTGGCTACACCTTC.

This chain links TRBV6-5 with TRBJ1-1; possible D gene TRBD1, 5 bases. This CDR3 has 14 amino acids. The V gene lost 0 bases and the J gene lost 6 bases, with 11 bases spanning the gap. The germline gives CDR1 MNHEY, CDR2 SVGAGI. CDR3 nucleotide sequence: TGTGCCAGCAGTTACTCGACATCGGGGGCTGAAGCTTTCTTT. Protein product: CASSYSTSGAEAFF.

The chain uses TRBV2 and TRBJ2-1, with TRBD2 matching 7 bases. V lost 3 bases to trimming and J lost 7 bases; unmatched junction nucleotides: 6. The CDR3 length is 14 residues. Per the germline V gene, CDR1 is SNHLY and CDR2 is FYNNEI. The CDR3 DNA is TGTGCCAGCAGTGAGAGCGGGAAGGGGAATGAGCAGTTCTTC. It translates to CASSESGKGNEQFF.

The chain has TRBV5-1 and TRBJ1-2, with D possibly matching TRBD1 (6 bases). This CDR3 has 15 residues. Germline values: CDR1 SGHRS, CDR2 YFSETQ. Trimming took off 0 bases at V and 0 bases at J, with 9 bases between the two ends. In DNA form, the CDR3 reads TGCGCCAGCAGCTTGGCAGGGGCCTCTAACTATGGCTACACCTTC. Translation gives CASSLAGASNYGYTF.

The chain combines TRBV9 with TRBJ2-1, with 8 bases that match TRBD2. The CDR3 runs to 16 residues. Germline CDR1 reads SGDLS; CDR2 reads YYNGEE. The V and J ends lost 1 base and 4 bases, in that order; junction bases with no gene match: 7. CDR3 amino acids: CASSVPLAAGYNEQFF. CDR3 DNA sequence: TGTGCCAGCAGCGTACCACTAGCGGCAGGGTACAATGAGCAGTTCTTC.

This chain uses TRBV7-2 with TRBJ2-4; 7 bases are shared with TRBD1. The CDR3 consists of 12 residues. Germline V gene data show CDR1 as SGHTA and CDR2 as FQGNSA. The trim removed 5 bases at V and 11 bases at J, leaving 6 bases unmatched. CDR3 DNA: TGTGCCAGCAGCATGGGTGGACAGGTTCAGTACTTC. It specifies CASSMGGQVQYF.

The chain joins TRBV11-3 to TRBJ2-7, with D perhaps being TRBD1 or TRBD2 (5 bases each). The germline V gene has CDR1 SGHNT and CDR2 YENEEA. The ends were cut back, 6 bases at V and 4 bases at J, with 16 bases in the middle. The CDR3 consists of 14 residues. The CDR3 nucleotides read TGTGCCAGCAGATTCGACAGAGGGACGTACGAGCAGTACTTC. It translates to CASRFDRGTYEQYF.

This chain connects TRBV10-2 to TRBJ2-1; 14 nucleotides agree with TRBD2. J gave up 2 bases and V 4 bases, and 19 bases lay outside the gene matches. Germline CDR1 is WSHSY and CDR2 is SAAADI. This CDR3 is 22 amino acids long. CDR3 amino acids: CASSGVGLAGGYGGVTYNEQFF. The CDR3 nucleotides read TGCGCCAGCAGTGGAGTCGGACTAGCGGGAGGCTACGGAGGCGTTACCTACAATGAGCAGTTCTTC.

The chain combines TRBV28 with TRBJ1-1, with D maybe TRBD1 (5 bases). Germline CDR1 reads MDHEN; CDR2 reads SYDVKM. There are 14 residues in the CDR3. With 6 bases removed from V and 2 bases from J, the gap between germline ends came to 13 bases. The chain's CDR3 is CASRIGGANTEAFF. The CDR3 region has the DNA TGTGCCAGCAGGATAGGTGGGGCAAACACTGAAGCTTTCTTT.

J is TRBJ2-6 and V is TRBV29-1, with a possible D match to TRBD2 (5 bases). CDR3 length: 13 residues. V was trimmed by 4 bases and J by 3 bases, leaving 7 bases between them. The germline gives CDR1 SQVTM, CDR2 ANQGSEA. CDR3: CSVAGNGANVLTF. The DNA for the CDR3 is TGCAGCGTTGCCGGGAATGGGGCCAACGTCCTGACTTTC.

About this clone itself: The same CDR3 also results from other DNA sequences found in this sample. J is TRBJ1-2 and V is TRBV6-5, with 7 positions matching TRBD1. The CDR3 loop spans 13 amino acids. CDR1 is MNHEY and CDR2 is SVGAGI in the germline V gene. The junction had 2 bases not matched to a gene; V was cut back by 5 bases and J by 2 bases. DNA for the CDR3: TGTGCCAGCAGTCGACAGGGAAACTATGGCTACACCTTC. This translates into CASSRQGNYGYTF.

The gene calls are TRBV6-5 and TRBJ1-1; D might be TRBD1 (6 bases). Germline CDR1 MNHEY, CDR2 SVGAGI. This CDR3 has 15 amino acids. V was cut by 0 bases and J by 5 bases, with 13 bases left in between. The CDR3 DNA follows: TGTGCCAGCAGTTACTCGGCAGGGGTTGGAACTGAAGCTTTCTTT. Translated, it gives CASSYSAGVGTEAFF.

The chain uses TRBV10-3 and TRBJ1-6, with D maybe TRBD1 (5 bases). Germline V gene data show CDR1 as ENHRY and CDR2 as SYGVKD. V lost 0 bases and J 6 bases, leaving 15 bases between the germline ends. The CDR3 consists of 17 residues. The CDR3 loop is CAISESRGAGVNSPLHF. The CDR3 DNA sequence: TGTGCCATCAGTGAGTCTCGGGGCGCGGGGGTTAATTCACCCCTCCACTTT.

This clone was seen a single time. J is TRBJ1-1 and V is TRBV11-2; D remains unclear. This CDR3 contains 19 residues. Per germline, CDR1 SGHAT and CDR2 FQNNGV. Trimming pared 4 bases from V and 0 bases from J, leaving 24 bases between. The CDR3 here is CASSSRRREVFPMNTEAFF. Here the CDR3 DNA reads TGTGCCAGCAGCTCCAGGCGACGGGAGGTCTTCCCCATGAACACTGAAGCTTTCTTT.

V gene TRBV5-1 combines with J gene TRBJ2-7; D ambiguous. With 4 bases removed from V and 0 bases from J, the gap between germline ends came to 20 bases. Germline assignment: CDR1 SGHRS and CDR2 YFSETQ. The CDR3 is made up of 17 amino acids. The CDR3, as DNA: TGCGCCAGCAGCCCGCGAAGAAATGGTGTCAGCTCCTACGAGCAGTACTTC. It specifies CASSPRRNGVSSYEQYF. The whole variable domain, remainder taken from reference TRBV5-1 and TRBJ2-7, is KAGVTQTPRYLIKTRGQQVTLSCSPISGHRSVSWYQQTPGQGLQFLFEYFSETQRNKGNFPGRFSGRQFSNSRSEMNVSTLELGDSALYLCASSPRRNGVSSYEQYFGPGTRLTVT.

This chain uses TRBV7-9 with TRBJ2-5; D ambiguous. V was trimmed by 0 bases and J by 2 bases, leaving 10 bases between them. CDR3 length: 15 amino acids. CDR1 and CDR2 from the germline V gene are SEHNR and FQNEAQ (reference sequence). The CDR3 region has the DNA TGTGCCAGCAGCTTAGCACTTGGCAGTCAAGAGACCCAGTACTTC. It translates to CASSLALGSQETQYF.